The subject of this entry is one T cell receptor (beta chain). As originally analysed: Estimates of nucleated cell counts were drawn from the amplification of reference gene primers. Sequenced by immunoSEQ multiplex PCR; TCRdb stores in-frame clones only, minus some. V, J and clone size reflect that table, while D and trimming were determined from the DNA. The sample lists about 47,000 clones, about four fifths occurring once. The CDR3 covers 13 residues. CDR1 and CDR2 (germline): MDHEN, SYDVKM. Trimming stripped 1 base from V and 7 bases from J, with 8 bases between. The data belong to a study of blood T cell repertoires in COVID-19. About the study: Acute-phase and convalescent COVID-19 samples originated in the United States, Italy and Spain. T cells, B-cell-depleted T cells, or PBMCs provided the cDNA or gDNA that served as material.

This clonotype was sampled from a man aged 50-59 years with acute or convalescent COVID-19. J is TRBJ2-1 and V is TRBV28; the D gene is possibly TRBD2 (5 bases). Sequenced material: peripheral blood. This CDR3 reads CASSLSSLNEQFF. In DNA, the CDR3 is TGTGCCAGCAGTTTATCTAGCCTTAATGAGCAGTTCTTC.